The clone carrying this T cell receptor beta chain has more than one count but fewer than ten. This specimen comes from a study of T-cell reconstitution after alpha-beta-depleted transplantation in children. For TCRbeta, the library was prepared with unique molecular identifiers. MiXCR, applied by TCRdb to the PCR reads, yields one record per CDR3 protein. Of about 610,000 distinct CDR3 sequences listed, about 10% are singletons. Sequencing was performed on PBMCs from the stem cell graft donor, taken from the stem cell graft. This TCR was sampled from a human donor who donated a stem cell graft to a child with acute myeloid leukemia.

The CDR3 reads CSARWTGGYNEQFF. In DNA, the CDR3 is TGCAGTGCTAGATGGACAGGGGGCTACAATGAGCAGTTCTTC. V gene TRBV20-1 combines with J gene TRBJ2-1; 10 bases map to TRBD1. Germline CDR1 and CDR2: DFQATT and SNEGSKA (reference sequence). CDR3 length: 14 residues. V shed 2 bases, J shed 3 bases, and the junction held 1 base outside the gene matches.